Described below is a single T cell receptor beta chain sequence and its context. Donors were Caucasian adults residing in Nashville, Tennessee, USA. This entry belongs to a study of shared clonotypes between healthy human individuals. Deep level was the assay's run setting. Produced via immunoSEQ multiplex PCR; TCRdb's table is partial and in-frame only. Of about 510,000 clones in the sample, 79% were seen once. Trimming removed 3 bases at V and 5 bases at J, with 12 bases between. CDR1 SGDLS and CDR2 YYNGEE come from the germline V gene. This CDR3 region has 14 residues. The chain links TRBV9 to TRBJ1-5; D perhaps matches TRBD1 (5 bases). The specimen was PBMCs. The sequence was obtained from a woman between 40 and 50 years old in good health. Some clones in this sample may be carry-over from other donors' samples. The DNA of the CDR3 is TGTGCCAGCAGCGCGACGACGGGGGATCAGCCCCAGCATTTT. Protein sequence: CASSATTGDQPQHF.